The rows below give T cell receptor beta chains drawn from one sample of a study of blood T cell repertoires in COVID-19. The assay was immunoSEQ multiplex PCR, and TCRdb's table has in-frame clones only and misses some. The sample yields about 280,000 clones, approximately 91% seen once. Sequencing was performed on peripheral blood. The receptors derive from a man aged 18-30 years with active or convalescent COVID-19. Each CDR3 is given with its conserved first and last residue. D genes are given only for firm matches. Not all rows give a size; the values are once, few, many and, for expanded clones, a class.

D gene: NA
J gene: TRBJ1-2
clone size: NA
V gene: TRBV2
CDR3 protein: CASSQEQGLNYGYTF
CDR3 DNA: TGTGCCAGCAGTCAAGAACAGGGCCTCAACTATGGCTACACCTTC

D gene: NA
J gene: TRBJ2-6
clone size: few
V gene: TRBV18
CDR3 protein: CASSPSTYSGANVLTF
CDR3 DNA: TGTGCCAGCTCACCATCTACTTACTCTGGGGCCAACGTCCTGACTTTC

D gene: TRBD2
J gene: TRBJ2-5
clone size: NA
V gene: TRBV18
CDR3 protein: CASSPTSGQETQYF
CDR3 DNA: TGTGCCAGCTCACCGACTAGCGGACAAGAGACCCAGTACTTC

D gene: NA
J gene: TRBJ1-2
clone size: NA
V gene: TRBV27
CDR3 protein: CASTGGGNYGYTF
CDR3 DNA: TGTGCCAGCACGGGGGGGGGAAACTATGGCTACACCTTC

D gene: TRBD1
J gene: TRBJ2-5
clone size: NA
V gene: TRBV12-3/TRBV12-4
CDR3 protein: CASSLLTGVAQYF
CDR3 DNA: TGTGCCAGCAGTTTACTGACAGGGGTGGCCCAGTACTTC

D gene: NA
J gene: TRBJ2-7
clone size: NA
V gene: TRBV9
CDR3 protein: CASSVSEGEQYF
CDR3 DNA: TGTGCCAGCAGCGTATCCGAGGGCGAGCAGTACTTC

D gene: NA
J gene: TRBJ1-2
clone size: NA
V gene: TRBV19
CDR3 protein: CASADWDTGNIYGYTF
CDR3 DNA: TGTGCCAGTGCCGATTGGGACACAGGAAATATCTATGGCTACACCTTC

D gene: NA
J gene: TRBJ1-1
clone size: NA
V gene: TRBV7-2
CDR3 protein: CASSLAGQMNTEAFF
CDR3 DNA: TGTGCCAGCAGCTTAGCAGGACAGATGAACACTGAAGCTTTCTTT

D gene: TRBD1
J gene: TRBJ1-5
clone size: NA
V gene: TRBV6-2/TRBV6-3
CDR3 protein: CASSSQGDSNQPQHF
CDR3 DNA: TGTGCCAGCAGTTCCCAGGGGGATAGCAATCAGCCCCAGCATTTT

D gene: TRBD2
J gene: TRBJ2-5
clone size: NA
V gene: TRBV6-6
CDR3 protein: CASSHVSRGGLETQYF
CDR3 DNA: TGTGCCAGCAGTCACGTCTCTCGGGGGGGCCTTGAGACCCAGTACTTC

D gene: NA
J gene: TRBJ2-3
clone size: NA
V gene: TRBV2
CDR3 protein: CASRAGAHTDTQYF
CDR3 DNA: TGTGCCAGCAGGGCGGGGGCCCACACAGATACGCAGTATTTT

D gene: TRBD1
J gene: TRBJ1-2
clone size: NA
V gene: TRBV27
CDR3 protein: CASLALGGSPIYGYTF
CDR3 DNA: TGTGCCAGCCTTGCGTTAGGGGGCAGCCCAATTTATGGCTACACCTTC

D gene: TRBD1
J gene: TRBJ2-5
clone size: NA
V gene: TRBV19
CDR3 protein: CASSAQGYQETQYF
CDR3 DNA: TGTGCCAGTAGTGCACAGGGGTACCAAGAGACCCAGTACTTC

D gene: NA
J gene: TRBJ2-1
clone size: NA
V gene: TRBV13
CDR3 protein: CASSPNLGRGRYNEQFF
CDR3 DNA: TGTGCCAGCAGCCCGAATCTCGGGCGGGGGCGCTACAATGAGCAGTTCTTC

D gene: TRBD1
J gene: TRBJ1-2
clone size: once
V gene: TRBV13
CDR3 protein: CASSLGTGNYGYTF
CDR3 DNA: TGTGCCAGCAGCCTCGGGACAGGCAACTATGGCTACACCTTC

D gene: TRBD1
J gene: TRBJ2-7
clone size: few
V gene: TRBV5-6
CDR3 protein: CASSFGQGATYEQYF
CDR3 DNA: TGTGCCAGCAGCTTCGGGCAGGGGGCAACCTACGAGCAGTACTTC

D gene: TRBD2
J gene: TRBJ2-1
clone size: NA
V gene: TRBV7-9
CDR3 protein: CASSAKPGLAGNEQFF
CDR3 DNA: TGTGCCAGCAGCGCAAAGCCGGGACTAGCGGGCAATGAGCAGTTCTTC

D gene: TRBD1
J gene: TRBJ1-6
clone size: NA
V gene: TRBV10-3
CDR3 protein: CAIRPGTENSPLHF
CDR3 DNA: TGTGCCATCAGACCCGGGACAGAAAATTCACCCCTCCACTTT

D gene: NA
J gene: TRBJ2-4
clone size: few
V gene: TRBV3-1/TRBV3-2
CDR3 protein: CASSQERDIQYF
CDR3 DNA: TGTGCCAGCAGCCAAGAGAGGGACATTCAGTACTTC

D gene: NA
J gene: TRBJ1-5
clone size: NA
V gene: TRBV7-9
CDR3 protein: CASSRSGGNQPQHF
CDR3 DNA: TGTGCCAGCAGCCGATCCGGAGGCAATCAGCCCCAGCATTTT

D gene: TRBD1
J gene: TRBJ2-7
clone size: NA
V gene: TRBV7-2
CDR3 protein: CASSLGQGAYEQYF
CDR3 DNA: TGTGCCAGCAGCTTGGGACAGGGGGCTTACGAGCAGTACTTC

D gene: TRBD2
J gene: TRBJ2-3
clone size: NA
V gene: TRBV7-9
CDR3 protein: CASSSNRLAGGGSTDTQYF
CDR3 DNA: TGTGCCAGCAGCTCGAATAGACTAGCGGGTGGTGGGTCCACAGATACGCAGTATTTT

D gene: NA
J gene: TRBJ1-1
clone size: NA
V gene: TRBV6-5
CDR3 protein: CASRVGGDTEAFF
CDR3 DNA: TGTGCCAGCAGGGTAGGGGGGGACACTGAAGCTTTCTTT